This TCR beta chain originates from a study of cytomegalovirus exposure and HLA in healthy donors. Sequenced by immunoSEQ multiplex PCR; TCRdb stores in-frame clones only, minus some. The table shows over 250,000 clones, with 65% to 90% occurring only once. Germline CDR1 is SGHNT and CDR2 is YYREEE (reference sequence). The CDR3 contains 14 residues. V trimming: 0 bases; J trimming: 0 bases; junction bases outside the gene matches: 0. This sequence joins TRBV5-4 and TRBJ2-7, with TRBD2 matching over 7 bases. Sequencing used PBMCs. This sequence originates from a woman aged 18-30 years in good health and CMV-seronegative. CDR3 amino acids: CASSLASGSYEQYF. In nucleotides, the CDR3 is TGTGCCAGCAGCTTGGCTAGCGGCTCCTACGAGCAGTACTTC.